This T cell receptor beta chain comes out of a study of cytomegalovirus exposure and HLA in healthy donors. Turning to the study itself: T cells numbering about 180 million yielded more than 100 million unique TCR beta sequences in an earlier analysis.

About this clone: Its antigen is not identified.

Study-wide results and limits: Follow-up analysis later connected one missense variant in DCLRE1C with trimming of TCR beta V- and J-genes. TCR beta V segments were, for the most part, productive about 87% or about 30% of the time in an earlier analysis. Rarity marked most TCR sequences, yet some public TCRs occurred in many donors.

Primers included in the PCR were 60 Vbeta and 13 Jbeta primers. Profiled with immunoSEQ multiplex PCR; TCRdb holds only in-frame clones, not every one. The profile shows roughly 220,000 clones, more than 65% of them singletons. Sequencing used PBMCs. The TCR was taken from a woman aged 25-40 years in good health and CMV-seronegative.

This CDR3 is CASSFGTGSSTDTQYF. The DNA of the CDR3 is TGTGCCAGCAGCTTTGGGACTGGCTCTAGCACAGATACGCAGTATTTT. J is TRBJ2-3 and V is TRBV11-2, with D maybe TRBD2 (6 bases). The CDR3 runs 16 residues. CDR1 is SGHAT and CDR2 is FQNNGV in the germline V gene. V was clipped by 3 bases and J by 0 bases, with 13 bases between them. Full variable domain (remainder filled in from reference TRBV11-2 and TRBJ2-3): EAGVAQSPRYKIIEKRQSVAFWCNPISGHATLYWYQQILGQGPKLLIQFQNNGVVDDSQLPKDRFSAERLKGVDSTLKIQPAKLEDSAVYLCASSFGTGSSTDTQYFGPGTRLTVL.